The sequence of this T cell receptor (beta chain) was determined in a study of blood T cell repertoires in COVID-19. TCRdb keeps only in-frame clones here, not all; method: immunoSEQ multiplex PCR. The profile shows 250,000 or so clones, about 91% of them singletons. Losses at the gene ends were 6 bases for V and 7 bases for J; bases not matched to a gene: 10. Germline V gives CDR1 MDHEN, CDR2 SYDVKM. This CDR3 contains 14 residues. The TCR originated in a woman in her twenties or thirties with COVID-19, enrolled during active disease. Input material: peripheral blood. V gene TRBV28 combines with J gene TRBJ2-5; the match to TRBD2 covers 8 bases. Here the CDR3 DNA reads TGTGCCAGCAGCCTACTAGCGGTCCGGGGGACCCAGTACTTC. Translating gives CASSLLAVRGTQYF.